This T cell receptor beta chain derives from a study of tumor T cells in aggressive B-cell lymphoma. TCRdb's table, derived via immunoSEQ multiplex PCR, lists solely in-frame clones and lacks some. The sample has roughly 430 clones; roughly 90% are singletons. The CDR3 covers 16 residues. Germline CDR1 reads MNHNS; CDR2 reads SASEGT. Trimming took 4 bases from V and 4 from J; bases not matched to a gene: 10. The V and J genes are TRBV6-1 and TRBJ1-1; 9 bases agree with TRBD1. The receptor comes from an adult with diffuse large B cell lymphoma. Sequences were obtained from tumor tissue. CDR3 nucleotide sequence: TGTGCCAGCAGTGGGGGACAGGGAATTTATCTCACTGAAGCTTTCTTT. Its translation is CASSGGQGIYLTEAFF.